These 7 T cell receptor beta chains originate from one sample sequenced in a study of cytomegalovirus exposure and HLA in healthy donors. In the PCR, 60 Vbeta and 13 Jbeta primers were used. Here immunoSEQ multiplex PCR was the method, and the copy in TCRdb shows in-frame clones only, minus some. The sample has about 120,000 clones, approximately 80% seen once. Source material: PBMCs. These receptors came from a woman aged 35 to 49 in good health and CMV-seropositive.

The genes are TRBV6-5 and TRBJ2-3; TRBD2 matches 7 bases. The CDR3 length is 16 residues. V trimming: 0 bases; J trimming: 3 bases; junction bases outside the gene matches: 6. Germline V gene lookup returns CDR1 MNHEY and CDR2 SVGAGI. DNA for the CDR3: TGTGCCAGCAGTTACTCGTTCGCGGGAGTGACAGATACGCAGTATTTT. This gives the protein CASSYSFAGVTDTQYF.

The CDR3 bases are TGTGCCAGCAGCTTAGCCGGGGGGTACTCTGGAAACACCATATATTTT. Translating it yields CASSLAGGYSGNTIYF. V usage is TRBV7-2 and J usage is TRBJ1-3; tentative D call: TRBD1 (5 bases). The CDR3 consists of 16 residues. Trimming cost V 0 bases and J 0 bases, with 9 bases left between them. Looked up from germline, CDR1 is SGHTA and CDR2 is FQGNSA.

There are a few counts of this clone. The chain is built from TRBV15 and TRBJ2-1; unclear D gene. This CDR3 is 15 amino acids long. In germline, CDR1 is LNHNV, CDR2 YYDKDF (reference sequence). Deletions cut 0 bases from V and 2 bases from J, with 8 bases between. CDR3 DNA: TGTGCCACCAGCAGAGATCTGGCGGCCTACAATGAGCAGTTCTTC. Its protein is CATSRDLAAYNEQFF.

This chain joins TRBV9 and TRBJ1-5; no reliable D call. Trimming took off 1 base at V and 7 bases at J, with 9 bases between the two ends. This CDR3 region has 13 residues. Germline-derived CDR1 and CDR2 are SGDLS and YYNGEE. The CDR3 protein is CASSVQVGQPQHF. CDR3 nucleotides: TGTGCCAGCAGCGTACAGGTTGGACAGCCCCAGCATTTT. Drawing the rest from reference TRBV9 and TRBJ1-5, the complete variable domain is DSGVTQTPKHLITATGQRVTLRCSPRSGDLSVYWYQQSLDQGLQFLIQYYNGEERAKGNILERFSAQQFPDLHSELNLSSLELGDSALYFCASSVQVGQPQHFGDGTRLSIL.

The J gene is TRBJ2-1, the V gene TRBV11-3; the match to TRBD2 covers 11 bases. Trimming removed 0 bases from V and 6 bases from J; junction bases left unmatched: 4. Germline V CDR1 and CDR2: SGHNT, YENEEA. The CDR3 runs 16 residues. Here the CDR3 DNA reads TGTGCCAGCAGCTTAGATAGTAGCGGGGGGGTCAATGAGCAGTTCTTC. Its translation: CASSLDSSGGVNEQFF.

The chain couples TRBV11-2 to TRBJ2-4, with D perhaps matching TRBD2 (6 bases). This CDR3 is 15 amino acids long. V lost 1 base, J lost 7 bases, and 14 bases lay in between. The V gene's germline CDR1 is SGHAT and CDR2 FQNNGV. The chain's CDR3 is CASSLGGGLVNIQYF. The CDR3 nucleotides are TGTGCCAGCAGCTTAGGTGGGGGGTTGGTGAACATTCAGTACTTC.

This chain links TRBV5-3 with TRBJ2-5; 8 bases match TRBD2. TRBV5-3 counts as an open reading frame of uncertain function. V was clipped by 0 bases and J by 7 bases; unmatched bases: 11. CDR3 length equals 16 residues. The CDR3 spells CARSLAVGTSLRTQYF. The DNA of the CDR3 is TGTGCCAGAAGCTTGGCCGTTGGGACTAGTTTAAGGACCCAGTACTTC.